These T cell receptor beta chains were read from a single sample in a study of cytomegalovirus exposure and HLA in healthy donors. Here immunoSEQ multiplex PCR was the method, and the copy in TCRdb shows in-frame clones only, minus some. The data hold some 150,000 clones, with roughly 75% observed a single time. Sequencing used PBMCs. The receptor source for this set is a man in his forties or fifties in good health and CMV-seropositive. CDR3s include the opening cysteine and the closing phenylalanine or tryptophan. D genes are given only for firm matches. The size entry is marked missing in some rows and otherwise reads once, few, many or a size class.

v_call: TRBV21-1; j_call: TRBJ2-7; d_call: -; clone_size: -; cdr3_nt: TGTGCCACCACCGGACAGGGCGGGATCTCCTACGAGCAGTACTTC; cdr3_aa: CATTGQGGISYEQYF
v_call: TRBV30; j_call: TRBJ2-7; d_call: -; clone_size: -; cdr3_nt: TGTGCCTGGAGGGAGTTCTACGAGCAGTACTTC; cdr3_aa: CAWREFYEQYF
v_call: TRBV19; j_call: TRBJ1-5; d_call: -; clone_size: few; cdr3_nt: TGTGCCAGTAAGGTGGGTGACTATAGCAATCAGCCCCAGCATTTT; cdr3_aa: CASKVGDYSNQPQHF
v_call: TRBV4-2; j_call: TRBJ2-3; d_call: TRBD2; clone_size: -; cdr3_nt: TGTGCCAGCTGTACTAGCGGGAGCACAGATACGCAGTATTTT; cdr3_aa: CASCTSGSTDTQYF
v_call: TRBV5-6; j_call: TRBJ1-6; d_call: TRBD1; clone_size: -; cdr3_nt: TGTGCCAGCAGCTACCGACAGGGCTATAATTCACCCCTCCACTTT; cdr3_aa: CASSYRQGYNSPLHF
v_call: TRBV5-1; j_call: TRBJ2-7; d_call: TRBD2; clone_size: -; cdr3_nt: TGCGCCAGCAGCTTGGCAGGGACTAGCGGTACCTACGAGCAGTACTTC; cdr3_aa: CASSLAGTSGTYEQYF
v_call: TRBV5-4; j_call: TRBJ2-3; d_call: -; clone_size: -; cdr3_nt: TGTGCCAGCAGCCCCAGGATGAGTCCGGATACGCAGTATTTT; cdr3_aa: CASSPRMSPDTQYF
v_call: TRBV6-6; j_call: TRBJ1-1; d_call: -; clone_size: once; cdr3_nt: TGTGCCAGCAGTTACTCGGAGGGAACCGGCACTGAAGCTTTCTTT; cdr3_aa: CASSYSEGTGTEAFF
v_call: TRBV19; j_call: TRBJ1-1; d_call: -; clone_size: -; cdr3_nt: TGTGCCAGTACCCCCAACCTAGGCGTGAACACTGAAGCTTTCTTT; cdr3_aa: CASTPNLGVNTEAFF
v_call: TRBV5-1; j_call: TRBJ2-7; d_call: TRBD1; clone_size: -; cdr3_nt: TGCGCCAGCAGCCGGGGTGAGGGGGCGAAAAACGAGCAGTACTTC; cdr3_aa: CASSRGEGAKNEQYF
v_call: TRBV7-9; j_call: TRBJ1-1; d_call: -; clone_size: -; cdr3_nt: TGTGCCAGCAGCTTAGCGGGCGGAGGTTTCACTGAAGCTTTCTTT; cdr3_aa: CASSLAGGGFTEAFF
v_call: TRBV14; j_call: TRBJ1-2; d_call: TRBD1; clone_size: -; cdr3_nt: TGTGCCAGCAGCTTCGGGACAGGGGAGGATGGCTACACCTTC; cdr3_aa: CASSFGTGEDGYTF
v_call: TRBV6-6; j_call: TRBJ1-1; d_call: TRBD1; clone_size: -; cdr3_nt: TGTGCCAGCAGCTTGACCGGGACAGGGACTGAAGCTTTCTTT; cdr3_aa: CASSLTGTGTEAFF
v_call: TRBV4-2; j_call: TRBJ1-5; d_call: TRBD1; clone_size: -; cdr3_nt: TGTGCCAGCAGCCAGGATAACTTCCGGGACAGGTCCTGGCAGCCCCAGCATTTT; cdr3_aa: CASSQDNFRDRSWQPQHF
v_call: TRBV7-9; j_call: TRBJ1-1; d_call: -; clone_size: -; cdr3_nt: TGTGCCAGTCGAGAATCCCACACTGAAGCTTTCTTT; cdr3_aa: CASRESHTEAFF
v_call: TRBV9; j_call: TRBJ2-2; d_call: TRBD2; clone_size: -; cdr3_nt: TGTGCCAGCAGCGCGGGACTAGCCAACACCGGGGAGCTGTTTTTT; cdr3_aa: CASSAGLANTGELFF
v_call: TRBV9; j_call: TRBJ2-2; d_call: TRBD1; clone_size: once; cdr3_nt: TGTGCCAGCGCGAAGGGACAGGTGAACACCGGGGAGCTGTTTTTT; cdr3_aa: CASAKGQVNTGELFF
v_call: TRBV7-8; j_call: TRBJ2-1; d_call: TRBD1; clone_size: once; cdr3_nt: TGTGCCAGCAGCTTTCTCCGGGACAGGGCCTACAATGAGCAGTTCTTC; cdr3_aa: CASSFLRDRAYNEQFF
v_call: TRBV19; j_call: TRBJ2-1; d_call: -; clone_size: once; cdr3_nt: TGTGCCAGTAGAAGAGAGGGAGGACAGGTGCCAAATGAGCAGTTCTTC; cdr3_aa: CASRREGGQVPNEQFF
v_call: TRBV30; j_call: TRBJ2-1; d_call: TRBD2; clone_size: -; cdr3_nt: TGTGCCTGGAGTGCACTAGCGGAGCAGTTCTTC; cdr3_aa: CAWSALAEQFF
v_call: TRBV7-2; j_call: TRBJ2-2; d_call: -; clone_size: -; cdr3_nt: TGTGCCAGCAGCCCCGCGAGCCCCATTAACACCGGGGAGCTGTTTTTT; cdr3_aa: CASSPASPINTGELFF
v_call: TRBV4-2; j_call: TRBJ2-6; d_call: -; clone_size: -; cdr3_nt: TGTGCCAGCAGCCAAGATAATGGCGGGCTCCATCCCTCTGGGGCCAACGTCCTGACTTTC; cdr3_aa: CASSQDNGGLHPSGANVLTF
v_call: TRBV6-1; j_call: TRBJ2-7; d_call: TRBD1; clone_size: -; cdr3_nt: TGTGCCAGCAAAAGGGACAGGACCTACGAGCAGTACTTC; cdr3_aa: CASKRDRTYEQYF
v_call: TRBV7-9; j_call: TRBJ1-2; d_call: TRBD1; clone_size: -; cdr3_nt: TGTGCCAGCAGCTCCCCGGGACAGGGGGCGAGAGGCTACACCTTC; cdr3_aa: CASSSPGQGARGYTF
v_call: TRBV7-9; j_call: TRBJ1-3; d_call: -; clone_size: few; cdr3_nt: TGTGCCACGCCCACGGTTTCCGACTCTGGAAACACCATATATTTT; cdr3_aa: CATPTVSDSGNTIYF
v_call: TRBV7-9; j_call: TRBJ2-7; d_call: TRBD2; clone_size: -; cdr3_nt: TGTGCCAGCAGCCCCTTACCTTCCTTAGGCGGGAGCAAGTCCTACGAGCAGTACTTC; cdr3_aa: CASSPLPSLGGSKSYEQYF
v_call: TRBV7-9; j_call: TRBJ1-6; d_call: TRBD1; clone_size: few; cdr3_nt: TGTGCCAGCAGCTCGGGACAGATTAATTCACCCCTCCACTTT; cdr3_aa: CASSSGQINSPLHF
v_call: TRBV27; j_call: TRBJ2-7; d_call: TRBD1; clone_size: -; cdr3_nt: TGTGCCAGCGCAATGACCGGGACAGTACGCTACGAGCAGTACTTC; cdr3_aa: CASAMTGTVRYEQYF
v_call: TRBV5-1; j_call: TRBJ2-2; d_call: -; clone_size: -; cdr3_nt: TGCGCCAGCAGCTTGTTTACAGTCTCGAACACCGGGGAGCTGTTTTTT; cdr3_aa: CASSLFTVSNTGELFF
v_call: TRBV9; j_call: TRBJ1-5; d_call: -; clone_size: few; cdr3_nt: TGTGCCAGCAGCGTAGAGGCGGCCGGAACTCAGCCCCAGCATTTT; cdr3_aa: CASSVEAAGTQPQHF
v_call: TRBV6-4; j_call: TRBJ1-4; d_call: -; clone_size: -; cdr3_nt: TGTGCCAGCAGTGGGAACAGGGCGTATGAAAAACTGTTTTTT; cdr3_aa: CASSGNRAYEKLFF
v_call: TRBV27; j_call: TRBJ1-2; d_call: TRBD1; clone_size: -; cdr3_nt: TGTGCCAGCAGTCCCCGGACAGGGAGGGACTATGGCTACACCTTC; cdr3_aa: CASSPRTGRDYGYTF
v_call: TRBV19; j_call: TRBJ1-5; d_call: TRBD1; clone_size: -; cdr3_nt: TGTGCCAGTACAACGCCGGGACAGGGGTTAAATCAGCCCCAGCATTTT; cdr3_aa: CASTTPGQGLNQPQHF
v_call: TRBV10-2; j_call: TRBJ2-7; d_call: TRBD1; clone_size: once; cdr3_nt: TGCGCCAGCAGTGTAGTAGAGGGAGACAGGGGAGGTTTCTCCTACGAGCAGTACTTC; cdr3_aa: CASSVVEGDRGGFSYEQYF
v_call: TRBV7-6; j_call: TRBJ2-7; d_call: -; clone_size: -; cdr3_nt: TGTGCCAGCAGCCCCGGAGGGCCCTACTACGAGCAGTACTTC; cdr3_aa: CASSPGGPYYEQYF
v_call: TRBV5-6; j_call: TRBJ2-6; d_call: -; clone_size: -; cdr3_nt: TGTGCCAGCAGCTTGAGGGGATTCTCTGGGGCCAACGTCCTGACTTTC; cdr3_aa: CASSLRGFSGANVLTF
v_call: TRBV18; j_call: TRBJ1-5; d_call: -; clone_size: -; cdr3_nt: TGTGCCAGCTCACCCTCCCTGGGGGCGAGGGGCAATCAGCCCCAGCATTTT; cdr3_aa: CASSPSLGARGNQPQHF
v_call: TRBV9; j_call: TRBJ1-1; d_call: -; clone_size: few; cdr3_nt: TGTGCCAGCAGGGCCCCGGGAGGACAGAACACTGAAGCTTTCTTT; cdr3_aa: CASRAPGGQNTEAFF
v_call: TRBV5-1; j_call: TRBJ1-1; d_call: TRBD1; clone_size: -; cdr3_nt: TGCGCCAGCAGCGGGCAGGGGGCCACTGAAGCTTTCTTT; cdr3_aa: CASSGQGATEAFF
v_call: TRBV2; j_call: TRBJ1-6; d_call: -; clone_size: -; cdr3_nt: TGTGCCAGCAGTGACAGCAGGGCGCGTTCACCCCTCCACTTT; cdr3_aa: CASSDSRARSPLHF
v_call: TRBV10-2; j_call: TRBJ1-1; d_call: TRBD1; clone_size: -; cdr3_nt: TGCGCCAGCAGCACTAAGAAGACAGGGACTGAAGCTTTCTTT; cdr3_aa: CASSTKKTGTEAFF
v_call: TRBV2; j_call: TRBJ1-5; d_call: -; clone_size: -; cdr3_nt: TGTGCCAGCAGGGGCGGTGGGGGCGCGCGAAATCAGCCCCAGCATTTT; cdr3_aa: CASRGGGGARNQPQHF
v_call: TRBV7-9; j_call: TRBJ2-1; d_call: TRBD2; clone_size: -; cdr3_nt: TGTGCCAGCAGCTCGTACCCGGGACTAGCGGGACCTCAGTTCTTC; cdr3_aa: CASSSYPGLAGPQFF
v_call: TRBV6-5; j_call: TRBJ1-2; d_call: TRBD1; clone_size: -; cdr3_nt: TGTGCCAGCAGGGCCGGGACAGTGAGGCACTATGGCTACACCTTC; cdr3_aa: CASRAGTVRHYGYTF
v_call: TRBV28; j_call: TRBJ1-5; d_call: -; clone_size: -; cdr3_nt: TGTGCCAGCAGAACCCCCAGGGGTAGCAATCAGCCCCAGCATTTT; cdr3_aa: CASRTPRGSNQPQHF
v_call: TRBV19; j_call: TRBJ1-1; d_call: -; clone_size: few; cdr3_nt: TGTGCCAGTAGACAGAACACTGAAGCTTTCTTT; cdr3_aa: CASRQNTEAFF
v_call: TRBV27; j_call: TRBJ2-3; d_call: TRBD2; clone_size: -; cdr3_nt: TGTGCCAGCAGTGCGGGACTAGCTTCCACAGTGGGTACGCAGTATTTT; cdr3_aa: CASSAGLASTVGTQYF
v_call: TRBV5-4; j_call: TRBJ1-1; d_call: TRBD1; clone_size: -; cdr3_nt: TGTGCCAGCAGCTTGAGGGGGCGGAACACTGAAGCTTTCTTT; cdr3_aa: CASSLRGRNTEAFF